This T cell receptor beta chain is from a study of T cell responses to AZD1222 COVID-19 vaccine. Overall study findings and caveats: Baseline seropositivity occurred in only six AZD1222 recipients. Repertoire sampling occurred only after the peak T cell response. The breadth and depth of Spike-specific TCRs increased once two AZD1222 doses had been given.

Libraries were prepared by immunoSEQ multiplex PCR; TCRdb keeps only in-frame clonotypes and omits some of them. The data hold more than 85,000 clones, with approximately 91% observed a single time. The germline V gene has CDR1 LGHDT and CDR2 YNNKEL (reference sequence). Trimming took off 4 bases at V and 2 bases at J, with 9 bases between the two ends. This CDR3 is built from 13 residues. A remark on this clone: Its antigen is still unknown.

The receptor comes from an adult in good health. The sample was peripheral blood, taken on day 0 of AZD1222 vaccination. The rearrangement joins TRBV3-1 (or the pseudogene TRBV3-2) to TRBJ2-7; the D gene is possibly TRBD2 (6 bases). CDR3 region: CASSRLETYEQYF. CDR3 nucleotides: TGTGCCAGCAGCCGACTAGAGACCTACGAGCAGTACTTC.